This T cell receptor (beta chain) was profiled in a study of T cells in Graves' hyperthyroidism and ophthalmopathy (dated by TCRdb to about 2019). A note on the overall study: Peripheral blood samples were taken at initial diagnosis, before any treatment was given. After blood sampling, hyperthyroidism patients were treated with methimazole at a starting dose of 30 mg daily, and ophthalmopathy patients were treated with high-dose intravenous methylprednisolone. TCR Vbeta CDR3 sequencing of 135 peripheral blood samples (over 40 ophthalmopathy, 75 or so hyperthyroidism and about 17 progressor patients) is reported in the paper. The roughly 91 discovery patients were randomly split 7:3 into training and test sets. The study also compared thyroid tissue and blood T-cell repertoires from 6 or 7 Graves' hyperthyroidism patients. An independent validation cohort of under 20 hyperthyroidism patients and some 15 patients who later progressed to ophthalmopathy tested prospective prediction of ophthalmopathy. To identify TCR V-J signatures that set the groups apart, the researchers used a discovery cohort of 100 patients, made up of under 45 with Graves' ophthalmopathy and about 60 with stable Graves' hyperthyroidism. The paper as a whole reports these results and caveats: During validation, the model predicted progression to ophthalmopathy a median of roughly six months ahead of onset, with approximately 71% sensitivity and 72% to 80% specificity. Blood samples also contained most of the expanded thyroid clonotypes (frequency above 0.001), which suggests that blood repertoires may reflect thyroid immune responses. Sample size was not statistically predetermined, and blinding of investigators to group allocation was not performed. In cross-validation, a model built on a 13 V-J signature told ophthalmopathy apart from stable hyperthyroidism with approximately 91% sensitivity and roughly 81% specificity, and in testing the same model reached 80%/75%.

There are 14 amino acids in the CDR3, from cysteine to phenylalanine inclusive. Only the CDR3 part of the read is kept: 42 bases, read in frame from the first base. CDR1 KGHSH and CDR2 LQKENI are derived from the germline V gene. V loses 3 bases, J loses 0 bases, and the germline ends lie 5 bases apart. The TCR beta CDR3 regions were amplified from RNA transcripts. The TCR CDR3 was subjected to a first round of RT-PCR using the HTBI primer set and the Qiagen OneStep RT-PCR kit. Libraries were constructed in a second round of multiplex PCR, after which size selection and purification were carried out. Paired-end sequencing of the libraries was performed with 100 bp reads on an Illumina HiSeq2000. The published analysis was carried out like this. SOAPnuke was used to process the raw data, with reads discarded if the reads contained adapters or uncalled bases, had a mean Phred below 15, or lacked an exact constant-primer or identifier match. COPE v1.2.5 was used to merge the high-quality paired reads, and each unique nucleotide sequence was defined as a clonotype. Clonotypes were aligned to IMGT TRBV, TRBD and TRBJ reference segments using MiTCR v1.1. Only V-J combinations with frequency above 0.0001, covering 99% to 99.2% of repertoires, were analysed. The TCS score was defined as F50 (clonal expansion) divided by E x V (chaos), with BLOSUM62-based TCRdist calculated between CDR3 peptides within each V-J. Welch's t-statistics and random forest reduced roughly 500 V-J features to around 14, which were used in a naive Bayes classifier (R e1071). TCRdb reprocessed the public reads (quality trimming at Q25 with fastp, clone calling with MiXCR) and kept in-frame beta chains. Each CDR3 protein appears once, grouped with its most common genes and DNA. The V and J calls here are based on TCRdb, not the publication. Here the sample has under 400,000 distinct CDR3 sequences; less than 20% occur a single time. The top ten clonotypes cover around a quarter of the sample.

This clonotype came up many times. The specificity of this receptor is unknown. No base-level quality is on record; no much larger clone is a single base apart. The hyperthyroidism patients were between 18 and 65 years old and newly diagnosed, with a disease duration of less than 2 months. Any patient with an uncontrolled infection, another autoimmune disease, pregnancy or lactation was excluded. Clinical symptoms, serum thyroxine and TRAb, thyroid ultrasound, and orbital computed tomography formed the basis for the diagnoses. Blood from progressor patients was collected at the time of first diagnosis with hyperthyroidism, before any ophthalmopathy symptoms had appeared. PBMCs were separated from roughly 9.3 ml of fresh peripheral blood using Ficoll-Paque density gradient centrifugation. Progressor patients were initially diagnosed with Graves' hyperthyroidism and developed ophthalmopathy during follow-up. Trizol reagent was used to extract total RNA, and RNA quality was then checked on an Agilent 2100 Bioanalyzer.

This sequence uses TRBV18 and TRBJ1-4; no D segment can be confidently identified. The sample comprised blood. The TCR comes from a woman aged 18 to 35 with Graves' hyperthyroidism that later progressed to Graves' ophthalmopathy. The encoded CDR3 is CASSPRATNEKLFF. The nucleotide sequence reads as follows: TGTGCCAGCTCACCGAGGGCAACTAATGAAAAACTGTTTTTT.